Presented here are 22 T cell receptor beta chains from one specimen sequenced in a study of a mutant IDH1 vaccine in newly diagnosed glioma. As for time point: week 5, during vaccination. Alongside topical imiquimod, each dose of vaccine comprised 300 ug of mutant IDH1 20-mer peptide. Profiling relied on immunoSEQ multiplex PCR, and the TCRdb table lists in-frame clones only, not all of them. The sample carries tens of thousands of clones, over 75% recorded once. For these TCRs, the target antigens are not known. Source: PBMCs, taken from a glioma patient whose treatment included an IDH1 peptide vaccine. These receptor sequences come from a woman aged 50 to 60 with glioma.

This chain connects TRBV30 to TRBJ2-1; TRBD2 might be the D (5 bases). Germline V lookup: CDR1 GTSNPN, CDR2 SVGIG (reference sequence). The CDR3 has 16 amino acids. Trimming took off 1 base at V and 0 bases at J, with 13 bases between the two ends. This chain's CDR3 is CAWSARTAYSYNEQFF. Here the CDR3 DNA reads TGTGCCTGGAGTGCAAGGACTGCTTACTCCTACAATGAGCAGTTCTTC.

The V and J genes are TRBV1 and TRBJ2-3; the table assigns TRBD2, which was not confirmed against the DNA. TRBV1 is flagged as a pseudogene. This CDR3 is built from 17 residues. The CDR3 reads CTSSLPPGLTRTDTQYF. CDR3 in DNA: TGCACCAGCAGCCTCCCTCCCGGACTTACACGGACAGATACGCAGTATTTT.

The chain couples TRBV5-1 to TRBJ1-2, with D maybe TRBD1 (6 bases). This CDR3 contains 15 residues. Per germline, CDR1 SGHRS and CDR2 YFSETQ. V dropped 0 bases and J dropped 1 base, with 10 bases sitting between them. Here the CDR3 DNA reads TGCGCCAGCAGCTTGGCGGAGGGGGGTAACTATGGCTACACCTTC. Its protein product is CASSLAEGGNYGYTF.

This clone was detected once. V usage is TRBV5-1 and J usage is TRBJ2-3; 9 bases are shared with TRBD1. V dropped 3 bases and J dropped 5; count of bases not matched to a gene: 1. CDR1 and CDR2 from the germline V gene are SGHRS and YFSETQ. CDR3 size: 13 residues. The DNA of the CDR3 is TGCGCCAGCAGCTCGGACAGGGGAGATACGCAGTATTTT. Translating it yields CASSSDRGDTQYF.

The chain's CDR3 is CASSLVAETQYF. CDR3 nucleotides: TGCGCCAGCAGCTTGGTCGCGGAGACCCAGTACTTC. This sequence joins TRBV5-1 and TRBJ2-5, with unresolved D. Per germline, CDR1 SGHRS and CDR2 YFSETQ. V was trimmed by 0 bases and J by 5 bases, leaving 5 bases between them. The CDR3 loop spans 12 amino acids.

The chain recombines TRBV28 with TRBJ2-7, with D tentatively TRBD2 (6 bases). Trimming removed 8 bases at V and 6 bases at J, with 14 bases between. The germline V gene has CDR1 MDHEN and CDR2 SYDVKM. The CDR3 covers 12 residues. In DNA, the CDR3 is TGTGCCAGCCTCAGGTGGCGGGGCGAGCAGTACTTC. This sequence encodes CASLRWRGEQYF. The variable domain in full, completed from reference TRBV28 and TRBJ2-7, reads DVKVTQSSRYLVKRTGEKVFLECVQDMDHENMFWYRQDPGLGLRLIYFSYDVKMKEKGDIPEGYSVSREKKERFSLILESASTNQTSMYLCASLRWRGEQYFGPGTRLTVT.

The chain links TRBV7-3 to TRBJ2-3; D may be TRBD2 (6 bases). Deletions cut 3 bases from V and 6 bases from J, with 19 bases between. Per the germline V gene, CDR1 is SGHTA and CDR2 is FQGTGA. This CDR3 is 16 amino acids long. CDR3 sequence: CASSLGSGSWADTQYF. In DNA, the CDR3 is TGTGCCAGCAGCTTGGGTAGCGGATCATGGGCTGATACGCAGTATTTT.

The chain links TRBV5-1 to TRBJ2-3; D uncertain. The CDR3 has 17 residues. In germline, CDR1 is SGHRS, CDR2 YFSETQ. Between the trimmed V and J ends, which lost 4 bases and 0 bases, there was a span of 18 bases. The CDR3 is CASSLRKTPTSTDTQYF. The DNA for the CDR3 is TGCGCCAGCAGCCTGAGAAAGACTCCCACTAGCACAGATACGCAGTATTTT.

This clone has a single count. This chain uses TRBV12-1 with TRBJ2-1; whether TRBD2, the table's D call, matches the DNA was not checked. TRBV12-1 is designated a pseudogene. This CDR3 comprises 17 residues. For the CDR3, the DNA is TGTGCCAGCAGCTTTTTACTAGCGGGAGAATCCTACAATGAGCAGTTCTTC. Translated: CASSFLLAGESYNEQFF.

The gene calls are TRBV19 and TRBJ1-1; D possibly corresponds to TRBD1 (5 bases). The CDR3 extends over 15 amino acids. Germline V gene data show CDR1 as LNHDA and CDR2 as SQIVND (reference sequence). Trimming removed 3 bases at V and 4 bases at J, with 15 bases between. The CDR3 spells CASSIGGGSSTEAFF. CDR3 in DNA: TGTGCCAGTAGTATCGGGGGAGGGAGTAGCACTGAAGCTTTCTTT.

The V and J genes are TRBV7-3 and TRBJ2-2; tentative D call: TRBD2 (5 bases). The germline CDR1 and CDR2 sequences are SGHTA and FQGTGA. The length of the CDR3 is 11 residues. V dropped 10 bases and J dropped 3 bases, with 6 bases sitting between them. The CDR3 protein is CATGDTGELFF. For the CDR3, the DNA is TGTGCCACCGGGGACACCGGGGAGCTGTTTTTT.

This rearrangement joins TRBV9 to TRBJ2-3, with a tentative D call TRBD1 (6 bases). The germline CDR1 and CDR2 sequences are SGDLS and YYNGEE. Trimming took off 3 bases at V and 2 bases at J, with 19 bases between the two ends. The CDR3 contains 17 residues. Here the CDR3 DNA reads TGTGCCAGCAGCGATTCCGAGACAGGAATATACACAGATACGCAGTATTTT. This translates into CASSDSETGIYTDTQYF.

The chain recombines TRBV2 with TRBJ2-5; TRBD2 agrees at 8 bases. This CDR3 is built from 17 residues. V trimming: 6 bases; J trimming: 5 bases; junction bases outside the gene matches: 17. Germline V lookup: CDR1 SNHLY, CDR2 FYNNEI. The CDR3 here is CASSVPPVAGGRETQYF. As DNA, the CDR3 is TGTGCCAGCAGCGTTCCCCCAGTTGCGGGAGGTCGGGAGACCCAGTACTTC.

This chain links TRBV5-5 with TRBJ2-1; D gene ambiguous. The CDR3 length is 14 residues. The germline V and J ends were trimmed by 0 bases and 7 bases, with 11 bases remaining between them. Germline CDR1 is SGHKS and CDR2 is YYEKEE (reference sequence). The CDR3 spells CASSLAPDRNEQFF. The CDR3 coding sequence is TGTGCCAGCAGCTTGGCGCCCGATCGGAATGAGCAGTTCTTC.

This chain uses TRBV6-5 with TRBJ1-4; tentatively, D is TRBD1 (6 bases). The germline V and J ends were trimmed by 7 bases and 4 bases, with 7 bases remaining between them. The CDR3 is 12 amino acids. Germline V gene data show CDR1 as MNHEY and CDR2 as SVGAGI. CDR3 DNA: TGTGCCAGCAACAGGGTTAATGAAAAACTGTTTTTT. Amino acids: CASNRVNEKLFF.

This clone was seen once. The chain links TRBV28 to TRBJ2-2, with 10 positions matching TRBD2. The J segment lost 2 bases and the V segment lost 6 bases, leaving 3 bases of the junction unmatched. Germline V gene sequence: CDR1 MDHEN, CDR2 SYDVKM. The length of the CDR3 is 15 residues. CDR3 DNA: TGTGCCAGCAGATGGACTAGCGGAAACACCGGGGAGCTGTTTTTT. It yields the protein CASRWTSGNTGELFF.

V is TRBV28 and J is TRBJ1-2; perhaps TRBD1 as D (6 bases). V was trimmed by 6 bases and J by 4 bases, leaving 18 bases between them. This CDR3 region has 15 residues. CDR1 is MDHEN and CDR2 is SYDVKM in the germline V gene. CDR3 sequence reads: CASSTDRRGVYGYTF. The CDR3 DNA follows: TGTGCCAGCAGCACCGACAGGAGGGGGGTCTATGGCTACACCTTC.

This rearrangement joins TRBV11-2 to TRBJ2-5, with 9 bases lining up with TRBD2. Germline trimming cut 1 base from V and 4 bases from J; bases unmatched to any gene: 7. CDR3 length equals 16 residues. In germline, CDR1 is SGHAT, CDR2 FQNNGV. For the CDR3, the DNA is TGTGCCAGCAGCTTAGTTGGCGGGAGGGCCCGAGAGACCCAGTACTTC. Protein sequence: CASSLVGGRARETQYF.

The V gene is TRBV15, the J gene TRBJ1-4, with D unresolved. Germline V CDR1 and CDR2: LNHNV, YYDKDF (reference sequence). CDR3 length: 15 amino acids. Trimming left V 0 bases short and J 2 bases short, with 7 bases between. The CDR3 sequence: CATSRDLETNEKLFF. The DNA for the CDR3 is TGTGCCACCAGCAGAGATCTCGAGACTAATGAAAAACTGTTTTTT.

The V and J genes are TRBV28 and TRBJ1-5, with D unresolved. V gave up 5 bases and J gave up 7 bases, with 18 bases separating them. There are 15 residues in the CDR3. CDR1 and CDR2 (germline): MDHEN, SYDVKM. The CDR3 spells CASSPQDLKRQPQHF. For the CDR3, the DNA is TGTGCCAGCAGTCCCCAGGACCTCAAGAGACAGCCCCAGCATTTT.

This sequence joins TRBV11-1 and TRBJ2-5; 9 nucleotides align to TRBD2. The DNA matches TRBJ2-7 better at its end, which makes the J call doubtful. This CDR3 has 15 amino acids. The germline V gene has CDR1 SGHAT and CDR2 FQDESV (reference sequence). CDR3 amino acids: CASSPGTSHSYEQYF. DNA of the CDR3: TGTGCCAGCAGCCCAGGGACTAGCCACTCCTACGAGCAGTACTTC.

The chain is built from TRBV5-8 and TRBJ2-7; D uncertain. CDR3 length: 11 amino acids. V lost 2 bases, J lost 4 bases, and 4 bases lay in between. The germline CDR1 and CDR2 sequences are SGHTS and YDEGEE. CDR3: CASSFLYEQYF. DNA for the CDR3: TGTGCCAGCAGCTTTCTTTACGAGCAGTACTTC.